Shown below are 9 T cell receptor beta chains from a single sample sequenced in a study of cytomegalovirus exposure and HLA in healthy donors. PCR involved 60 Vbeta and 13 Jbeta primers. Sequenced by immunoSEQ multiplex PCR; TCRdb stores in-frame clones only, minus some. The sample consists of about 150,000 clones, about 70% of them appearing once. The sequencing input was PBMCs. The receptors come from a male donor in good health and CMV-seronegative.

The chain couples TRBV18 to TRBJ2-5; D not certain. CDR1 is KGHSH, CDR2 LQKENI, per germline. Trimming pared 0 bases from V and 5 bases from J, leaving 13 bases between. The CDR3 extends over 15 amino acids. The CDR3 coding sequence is TGTGCCAGCTCACCACCTAGTAACCGTCGCGAGACCCAGTACTTC. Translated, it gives CASSPPSNRRETQYF.

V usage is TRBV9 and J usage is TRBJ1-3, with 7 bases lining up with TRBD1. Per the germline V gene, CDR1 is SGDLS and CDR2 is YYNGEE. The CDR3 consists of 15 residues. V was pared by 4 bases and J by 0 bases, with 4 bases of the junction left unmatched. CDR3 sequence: CASSPGQASGNTIYF. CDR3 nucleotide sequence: TGTGCCAGCAGCCCAGGACAGGCCTCTGGAAACACCATATATTTT.

The CDR3 is CASSRTGNGDGYTF. The CDR3 coding sequence is TGTGCCAGCAGTAGGACAGGGAATGGGGATGGCTACACCTTC. This chain uses TRBV6-5 with TRBJ1-2, with 8 bases lining up with TRBD1. The ends lost 5 bases at V and 6 bases at J; junction bases unmatched: 8. This CDR3 contains 14 residues. The V gene's germline CDR1 is MNHEY and CDR2 SVGAGI.

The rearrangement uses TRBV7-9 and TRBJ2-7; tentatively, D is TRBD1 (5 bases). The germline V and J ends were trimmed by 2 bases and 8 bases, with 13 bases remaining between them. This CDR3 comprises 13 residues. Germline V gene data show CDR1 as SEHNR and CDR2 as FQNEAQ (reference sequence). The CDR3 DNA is TGTGCCAGCAGCTTAATATCAGGGAACAAGCAGTACTTC. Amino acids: CASSLISGNKQYF.

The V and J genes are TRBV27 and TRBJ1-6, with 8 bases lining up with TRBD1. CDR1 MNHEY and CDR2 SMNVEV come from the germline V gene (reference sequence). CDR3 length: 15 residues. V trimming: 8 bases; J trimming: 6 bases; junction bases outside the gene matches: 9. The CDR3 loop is CASRQQGGFNSPLHF. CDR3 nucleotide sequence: TGTGCCAGCCGACAACAGGGGGGTTTTAATTCACCCCTCCACTTT.

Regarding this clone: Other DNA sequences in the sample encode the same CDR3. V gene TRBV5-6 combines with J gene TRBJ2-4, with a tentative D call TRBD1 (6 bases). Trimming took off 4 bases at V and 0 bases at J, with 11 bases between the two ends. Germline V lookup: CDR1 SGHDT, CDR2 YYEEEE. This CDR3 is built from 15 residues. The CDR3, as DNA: TGTGCCAGCAGCCTCAGGGGATTAGCCAAAAACATTCAGTACTTC. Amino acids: CASSLRGLAKNIQYF.

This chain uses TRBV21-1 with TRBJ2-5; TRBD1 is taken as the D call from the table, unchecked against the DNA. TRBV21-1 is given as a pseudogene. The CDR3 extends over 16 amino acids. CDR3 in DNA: TGTGCCAGCAGCAAAGCGCTCAGGGACATCCAAGAGACCCAGTACTTC. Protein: CASSKALRDIQETQYF.

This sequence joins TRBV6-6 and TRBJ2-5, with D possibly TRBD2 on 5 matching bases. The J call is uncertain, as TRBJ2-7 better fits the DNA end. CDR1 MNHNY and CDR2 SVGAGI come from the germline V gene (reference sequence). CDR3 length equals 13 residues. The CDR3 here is CASSYSSAYEQYF. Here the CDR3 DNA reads TGTGCCAGCAGTTACTCTAGCGCCTACGAGCAGTACTTC.

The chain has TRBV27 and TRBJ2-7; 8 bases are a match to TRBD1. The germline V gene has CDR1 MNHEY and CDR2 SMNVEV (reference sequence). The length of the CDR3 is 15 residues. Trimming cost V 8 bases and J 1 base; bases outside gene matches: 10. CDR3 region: CASGRTGRTSYEQYF. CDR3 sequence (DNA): TGTGCCAGCGGCCGGACAGGGCGGACTTCCTACGAGCAGTACTTC.